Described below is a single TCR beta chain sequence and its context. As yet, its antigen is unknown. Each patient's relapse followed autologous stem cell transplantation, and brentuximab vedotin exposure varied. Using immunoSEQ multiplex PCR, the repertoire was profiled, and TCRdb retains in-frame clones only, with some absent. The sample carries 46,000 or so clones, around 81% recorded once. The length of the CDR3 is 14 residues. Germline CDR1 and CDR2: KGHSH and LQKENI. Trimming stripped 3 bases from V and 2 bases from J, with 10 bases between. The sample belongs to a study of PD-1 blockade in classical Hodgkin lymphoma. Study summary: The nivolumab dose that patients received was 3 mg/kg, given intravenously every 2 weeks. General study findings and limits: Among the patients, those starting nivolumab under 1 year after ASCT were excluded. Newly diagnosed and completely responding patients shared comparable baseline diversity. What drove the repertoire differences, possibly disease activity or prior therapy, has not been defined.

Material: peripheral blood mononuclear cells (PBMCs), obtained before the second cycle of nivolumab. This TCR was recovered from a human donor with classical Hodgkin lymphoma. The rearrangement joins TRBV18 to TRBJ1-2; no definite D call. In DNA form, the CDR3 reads TGTGCCAGCTCACCGAACCGAGAAAACTATGGCTACACCTTC. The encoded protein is CASSPNRENYGYTF.